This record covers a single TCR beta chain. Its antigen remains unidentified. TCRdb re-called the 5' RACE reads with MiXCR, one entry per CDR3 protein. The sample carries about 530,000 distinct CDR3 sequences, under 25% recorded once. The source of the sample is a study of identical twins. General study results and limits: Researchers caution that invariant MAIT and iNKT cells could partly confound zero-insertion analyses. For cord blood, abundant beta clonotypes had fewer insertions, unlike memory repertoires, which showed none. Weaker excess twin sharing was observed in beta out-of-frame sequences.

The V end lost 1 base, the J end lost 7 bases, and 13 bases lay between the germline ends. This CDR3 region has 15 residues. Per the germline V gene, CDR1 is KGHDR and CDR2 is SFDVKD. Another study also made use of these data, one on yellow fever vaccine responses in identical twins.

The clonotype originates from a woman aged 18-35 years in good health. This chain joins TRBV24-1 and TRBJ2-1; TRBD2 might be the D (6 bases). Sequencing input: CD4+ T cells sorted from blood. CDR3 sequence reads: CATSDLMRGGNEQFF. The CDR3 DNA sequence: TGTGCCACCAGTGATTTAATGCGGGGTGGGAATGAGCAGTTCTTC.